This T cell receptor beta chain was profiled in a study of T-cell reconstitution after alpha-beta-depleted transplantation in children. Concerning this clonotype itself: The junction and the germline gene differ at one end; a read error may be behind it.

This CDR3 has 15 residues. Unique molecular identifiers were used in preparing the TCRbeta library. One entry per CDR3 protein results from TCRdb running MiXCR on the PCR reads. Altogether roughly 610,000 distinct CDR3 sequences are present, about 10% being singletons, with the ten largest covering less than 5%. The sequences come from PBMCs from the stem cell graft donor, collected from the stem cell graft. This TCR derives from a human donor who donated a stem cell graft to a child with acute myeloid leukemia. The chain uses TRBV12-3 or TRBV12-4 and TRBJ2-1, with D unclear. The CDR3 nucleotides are TGTGCCATCAGTTCGGATAGAAGCTCCTACAATGAGCAGTTCTTC. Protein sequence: CAISSDRSSYNEQFF.